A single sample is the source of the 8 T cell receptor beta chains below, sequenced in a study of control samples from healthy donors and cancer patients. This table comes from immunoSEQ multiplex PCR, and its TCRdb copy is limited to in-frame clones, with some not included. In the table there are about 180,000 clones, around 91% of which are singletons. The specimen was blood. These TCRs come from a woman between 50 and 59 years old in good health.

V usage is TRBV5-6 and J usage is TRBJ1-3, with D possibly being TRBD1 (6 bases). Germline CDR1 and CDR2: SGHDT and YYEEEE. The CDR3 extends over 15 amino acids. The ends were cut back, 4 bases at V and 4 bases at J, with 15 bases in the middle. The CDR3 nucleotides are TGTGCCAGCAGCCCGAGGGGGGTATCCGGAAACACCATATATTTT. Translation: CASSPRGVSGNTIYF.

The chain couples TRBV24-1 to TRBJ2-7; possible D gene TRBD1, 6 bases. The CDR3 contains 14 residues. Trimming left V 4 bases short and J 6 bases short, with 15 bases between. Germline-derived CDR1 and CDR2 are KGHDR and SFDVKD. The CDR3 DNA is TGTGCCACCAGTGAATTAGGGACAACGGCCGAGCAGTACTTC. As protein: CATSELGTTAEQYF.

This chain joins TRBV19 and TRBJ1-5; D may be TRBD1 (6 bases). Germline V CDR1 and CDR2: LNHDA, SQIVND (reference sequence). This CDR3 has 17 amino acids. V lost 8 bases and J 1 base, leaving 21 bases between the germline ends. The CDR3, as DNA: TGTGCCAGTGAAAGTCAGGGCAGGGGAGGGAGCAATCAGCCCCAGCATTTT. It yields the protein CASESQGRGGSNQPQHF.

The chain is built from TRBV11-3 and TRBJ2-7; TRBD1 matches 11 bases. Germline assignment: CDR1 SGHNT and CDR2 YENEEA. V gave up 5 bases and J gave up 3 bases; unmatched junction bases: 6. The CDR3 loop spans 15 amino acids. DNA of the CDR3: TGTGCCAGCAGCCCCGGGACAGGGGGATTCTACGAGCAGTACTTC. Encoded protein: CASSPGTGGFYEQYF.

The CDR3 loop reads CASSEWKGLGDEQFF. DNA for the CDR3: TGTGCCAGCAGTGAATGGAAGGGATTAGGCGATGAGCAGTTCTTC. The J gene is TRBJ2-1, the V gene TRBV25-1, with no clear D. Trimming took off 1 base at V and 8 bases at J, with 15 bases between the two ends. The CDR3 has 15 amino acids. Germline V gives CDR1 MGHDK, CDR2 SYGVNS.

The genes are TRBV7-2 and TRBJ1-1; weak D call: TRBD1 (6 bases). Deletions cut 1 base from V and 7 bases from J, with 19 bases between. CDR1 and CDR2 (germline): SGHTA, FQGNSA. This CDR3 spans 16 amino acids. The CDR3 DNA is TGTGCCAGCAGCTTAGGAGACGTCATAACAGGGAGTGAAGCTTTCTTT. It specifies CASSLGDVITGSEAFF.

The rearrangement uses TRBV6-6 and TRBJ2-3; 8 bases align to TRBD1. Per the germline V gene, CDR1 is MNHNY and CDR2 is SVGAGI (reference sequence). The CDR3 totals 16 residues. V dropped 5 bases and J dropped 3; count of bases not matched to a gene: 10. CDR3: CASSIGQGGWTDTQYF. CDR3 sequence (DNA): TGTGCCAGCAGTATCGGACAGGGTGGTTGGACAGATACGCAGTATTTT.

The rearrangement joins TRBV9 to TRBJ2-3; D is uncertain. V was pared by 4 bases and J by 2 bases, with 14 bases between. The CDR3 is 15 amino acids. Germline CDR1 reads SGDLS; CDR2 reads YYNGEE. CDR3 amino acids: CASSSRGRDTDTQYF. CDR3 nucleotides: TGTGCCAGCAGCTCGCGTGGAAGGGACACAGATACGCAGTATTTT.